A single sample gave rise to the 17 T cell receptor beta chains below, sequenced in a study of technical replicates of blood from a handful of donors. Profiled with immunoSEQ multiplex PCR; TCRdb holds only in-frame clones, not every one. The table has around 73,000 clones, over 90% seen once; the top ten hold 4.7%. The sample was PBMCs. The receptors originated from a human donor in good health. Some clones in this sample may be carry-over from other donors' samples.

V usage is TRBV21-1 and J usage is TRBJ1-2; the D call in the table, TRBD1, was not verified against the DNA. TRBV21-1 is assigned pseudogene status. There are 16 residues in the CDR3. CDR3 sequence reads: CASSKECGRINYGYTF. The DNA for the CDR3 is TGTGCCAGCAGCAAAGAATGTGGCAGGATAAACTATGGCTACACCTTC.

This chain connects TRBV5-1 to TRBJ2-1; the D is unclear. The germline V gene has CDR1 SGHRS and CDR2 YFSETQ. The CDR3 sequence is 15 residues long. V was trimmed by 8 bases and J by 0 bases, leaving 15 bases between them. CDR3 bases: TGCGCCAGTGTCACCGGAGACCTCTCCTACAATGAGCAGTTCTTC. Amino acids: CASVTGDLSYNEQFF.

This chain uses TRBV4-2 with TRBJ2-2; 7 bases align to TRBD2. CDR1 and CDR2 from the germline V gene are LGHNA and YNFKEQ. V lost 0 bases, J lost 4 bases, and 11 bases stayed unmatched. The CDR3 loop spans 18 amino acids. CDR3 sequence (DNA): TGTGCCAGCAGCCAAGATAGCGGGCGGGTTCTGAGCACCGGGGAGCTGTTTTTT. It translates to CASSQDSGRVLSTGELFF.

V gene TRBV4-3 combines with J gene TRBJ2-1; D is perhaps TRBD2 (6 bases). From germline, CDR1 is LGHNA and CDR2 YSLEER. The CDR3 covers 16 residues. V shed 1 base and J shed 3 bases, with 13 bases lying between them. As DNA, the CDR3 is TGCGCCAGCAGCCAAGGACGGGCGGGACTCTACAATGAGCAGTTCTTC. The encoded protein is CASSQGRAGLYNEQFF.

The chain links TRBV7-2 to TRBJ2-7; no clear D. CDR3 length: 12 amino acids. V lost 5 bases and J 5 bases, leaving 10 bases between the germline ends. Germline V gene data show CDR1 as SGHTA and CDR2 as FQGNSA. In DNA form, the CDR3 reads TGTGCCAGCAGCAAAAGCATCCACGAGCAGTACTTC. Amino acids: CASSKSIHEQYF.

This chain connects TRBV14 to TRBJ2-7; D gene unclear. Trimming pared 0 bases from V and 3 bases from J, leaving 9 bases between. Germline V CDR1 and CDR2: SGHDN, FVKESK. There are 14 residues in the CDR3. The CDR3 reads CASSQERAIYEQYF. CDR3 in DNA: TGTGCCAGCAGCCAAGAACGAGCGATCTACGAGCAGTACTTC.

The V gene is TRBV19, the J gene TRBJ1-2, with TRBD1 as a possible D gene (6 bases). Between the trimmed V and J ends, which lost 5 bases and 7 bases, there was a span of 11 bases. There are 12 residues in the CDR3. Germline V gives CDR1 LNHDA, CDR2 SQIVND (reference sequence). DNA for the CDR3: TGTGCCAGTAGTGTGGGGGCCGGTGGCTACACCTTC. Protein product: CASSVGAGGYTF.

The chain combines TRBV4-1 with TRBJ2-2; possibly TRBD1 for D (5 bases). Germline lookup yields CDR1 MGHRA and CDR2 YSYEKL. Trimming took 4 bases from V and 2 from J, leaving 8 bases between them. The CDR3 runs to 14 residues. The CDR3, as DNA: TGCGCCAGCAGCCGCGACAGTAACACCGGGGAGCTGTTTTTT. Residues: CASSRDSNTGELFF.

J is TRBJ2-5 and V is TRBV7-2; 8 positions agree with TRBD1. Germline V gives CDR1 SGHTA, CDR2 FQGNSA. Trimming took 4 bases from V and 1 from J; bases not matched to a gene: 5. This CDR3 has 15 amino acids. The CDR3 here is CASSSPDRAQETQYF. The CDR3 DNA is TGTGCCAGCAGCTCGCCGGACAGGGCCCAAGAGACCCAGTACTTC.

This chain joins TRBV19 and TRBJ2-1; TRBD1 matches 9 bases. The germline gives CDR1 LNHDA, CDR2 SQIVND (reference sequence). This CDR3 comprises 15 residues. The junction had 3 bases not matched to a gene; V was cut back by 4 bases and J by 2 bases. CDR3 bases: TGTGCCAGTAGTAACCGGGACAGGGCCTACAATGAGCAGTTCTTC. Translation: CASSNRDRAYNEQFF.

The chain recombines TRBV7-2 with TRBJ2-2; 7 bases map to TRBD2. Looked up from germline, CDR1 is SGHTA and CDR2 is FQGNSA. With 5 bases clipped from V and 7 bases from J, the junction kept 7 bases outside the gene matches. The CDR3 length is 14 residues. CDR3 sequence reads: CASSPGGSNGELFF. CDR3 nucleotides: TGTGCCAGCAGCCCCGGGGGGTCCAACGGGGAGCTGTTTTTT.

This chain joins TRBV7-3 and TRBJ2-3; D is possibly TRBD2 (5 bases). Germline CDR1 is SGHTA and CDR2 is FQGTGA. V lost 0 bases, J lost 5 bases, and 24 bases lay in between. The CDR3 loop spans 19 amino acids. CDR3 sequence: CASSLTFPRADGNVDTQYF. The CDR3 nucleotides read TGTGCCAGCAGCTTAACTTTCCCACGAGCGGACGGCAATGTAGATACGCAGTATTTT.

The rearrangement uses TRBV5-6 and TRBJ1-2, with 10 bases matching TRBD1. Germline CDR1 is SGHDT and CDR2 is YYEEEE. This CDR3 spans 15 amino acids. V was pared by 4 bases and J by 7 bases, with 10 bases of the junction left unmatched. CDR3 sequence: CASSGTGQGDGGYTF. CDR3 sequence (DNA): TGTGCCAGCAGCGGGACCGGACAGGGGGACGGTGGCTACACCTTC.

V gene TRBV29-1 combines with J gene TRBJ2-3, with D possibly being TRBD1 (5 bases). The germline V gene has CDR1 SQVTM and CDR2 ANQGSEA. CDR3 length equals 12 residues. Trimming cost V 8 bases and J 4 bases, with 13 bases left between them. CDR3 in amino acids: CSITGLADTQYF. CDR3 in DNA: TGCAGCATTACAGGTCTTGCAGATACGCAGTATTTT.

CDR3 DNA sequence: TGTGCCAGCTCCCCTGGGGACAGGGTGACAGATACGCAGTATTTT. It is translated as CASSPGDRVTDTQYF. The chain links TRBV6-6 to TRBJ2-3; 9 bases match TRBD1. J gave up 3 bases and V 8 bases, and 9 bases lay outside the gene matches. The CDR3 extends over 15 amino acids. Germline lookup yields CDR1 MNHNY and CDR2 SVGAGI (reference sequence).

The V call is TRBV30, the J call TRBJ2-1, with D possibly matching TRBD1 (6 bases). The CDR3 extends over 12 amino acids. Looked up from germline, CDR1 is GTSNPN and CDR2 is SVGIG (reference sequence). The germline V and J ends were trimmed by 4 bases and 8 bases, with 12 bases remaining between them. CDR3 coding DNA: TGTGCCTGGACCGAACAGGGAGATGAGCAGTTCTTC. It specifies CAWTEQGDEQFF.

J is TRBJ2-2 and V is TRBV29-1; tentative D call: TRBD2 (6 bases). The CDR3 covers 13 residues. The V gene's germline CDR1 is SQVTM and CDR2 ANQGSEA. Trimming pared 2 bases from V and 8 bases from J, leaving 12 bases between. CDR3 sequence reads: CSVEKSGFGELFF. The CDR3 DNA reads TGCAGCGTTGAAAAAAGCGGGTTTGGGGAGCTGTTTTTT.